This TCR beta chain was sequenced in a study of radiotherapy plus CTLA-4 blockade in lung cancer. About the research overall: Patients showed objective responses in about 20% of cases, and disease control was achieved by 25% to 35%. Study observations and caveats: Early clone dynamics of blood T cells, plus interferon-beta, reportedly predicted response best. TCR clones of tumor origin grew in blood after radiotherapy plus ipilimumab.

On this clone itself: The antigen is undetermined.

Focal radiation was given together with CTLA-4 blockade (ipilimumab) to patients with chemo-refractory metastatic non-small-cell lung cancer. The assay was immunoSEQ multiplex PCR, and TCRdb's table has in-frame clones only and misses some. The data contain around 91,000 clones, about 91% of them singletons. This CDR3 has 18 residues. Germline V gives CDR1 LGHNA, CDR2 YNFKEQ. The ends were cut back, 4 bases at V and 0 bases at J, with 18 bases in the middle. The sample in question was peripheral blood, obtained from a patient treated with radiotherapy plus ipilimumab. The chain recombines TRBV4-2 with TRBJ2-2; weak D call: TRBD2 (6 bases). The TCR sequence derives from a human donor with non-small cell lung cancer that progressed on radiotherapy plus ipilimumab. CDR3 DNA: TGTGCCAGCAGCCCTAATCCTGGGCTAGCGACGAACACCGGGGAGCTGTTTTTT. Amino acid sequence: CASSPNPGLATNTGELFF.